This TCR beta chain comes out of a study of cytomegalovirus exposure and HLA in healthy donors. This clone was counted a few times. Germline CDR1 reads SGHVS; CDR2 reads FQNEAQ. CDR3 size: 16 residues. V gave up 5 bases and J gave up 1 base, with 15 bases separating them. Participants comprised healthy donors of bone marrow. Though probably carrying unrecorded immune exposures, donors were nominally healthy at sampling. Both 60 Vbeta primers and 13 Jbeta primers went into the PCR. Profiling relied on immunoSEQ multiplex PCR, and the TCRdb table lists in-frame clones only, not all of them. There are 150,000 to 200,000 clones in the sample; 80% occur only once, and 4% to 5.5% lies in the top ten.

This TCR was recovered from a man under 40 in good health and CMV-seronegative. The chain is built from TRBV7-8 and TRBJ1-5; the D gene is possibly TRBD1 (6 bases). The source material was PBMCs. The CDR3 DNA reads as TGTGCCAGCAGCCTCTTGGGGGGGCAGAGCAATCAGCCCCAGCATTTT. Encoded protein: CASSLLGGQSNQPQHF.